This T cell receptor (beta chain) was recovered during a study of cytomegalovirus exposure and HLA in healthy donors. PCR involved 60 Vbeta and 13 Jbeta primers. Original methodology: In a later analysis, the count reached approximately 80 million unique TCR beta chains, with 10 million to 11 million shared. TCRdb's table, derived via immunoSEQ multiplex PCR, lists solely in-frame clones and lacks some. The V and J calls and the clone size are those of that table, but D and trimming were determined from the DNA. The table includes 100,000 or so clones, 77% detected once. There were likely unrecorded immune exposures, though donors were nominally healthy when sampled. Germline trimming cut 5 bases from V and 8 bases from J; bases unmatched to any gene: 6. This CDR3 has 14 amino acids. Germline V gene lookup returns CDR1 MNHNY and CDR2 SVGAGI (reference sequence).

This chain links TRBV6-6 with TRBJ2-1; 10 nucleotides match TRBD1. Sequencing was performed on PBMCs. The TCR was taken from a woman aged 40-49 years in good health and CMV-seronegative. The CDR3: CASSGRDRGYEQFF. Here the CDR3 DNA reads TGTGCCAGCAGTGGCCGGGACAGGGGATATGAGCAGTTCTTC.